This T cell receptor (beta chain) came from a study of cytomegalovirus exposure and HLA in healthy donors (dated by TCRdb to the late 2010s). About the study as a whole: In an earlier analysis of 587 of the donors, 276 Gb of sequence data and 117 million unique TCR beta sequences from 180 million or so T cells were reported. An early release that covered around 590 HLA-typed donors contained about 300 gigabases of sequencing data and 80 million or so unique TCR sequences. Among the roughly 400 genotyped donors, about 85% belonged to the genetic ancestry cluster associated with self-reported Caucasian donors. The study aimed to test whether signatures of past pathogen exposure could be identified by cataloging public T cell receptors. The T cell repertoires of 666 subjects were profiled by immunosequencing and related to cytomegalovirus serostatus. In addition to the first cohort of 666 subjects, a separate validation cohort of 120 different subjects was used. High-throughput TCR immunosequencing, statistical association of individual TCRs with disease status, and machine learning were combined to predict cytomegalovirus infection status. A later analysis re-analyzed previously published TCR beta repertoires from 600 to 850 donors and added high-resolution HLA genotyping to study TCR occurrence patterns. In the later analysis, no new phenotypic data were used to find candidate immune exposures; instead, reliance was placed on TCR beta sequences and their occurrence across donors. To decide whether each TCR beta V gene segment behaved as functional or pseudogenic, an earlier analysis of 587 of the donors relied on high-throughput TCR beta sequencing. Alongside the repertoire data, information on donor age, sex, ethnicity and CMV serostatus was compiled. Genome-wide SNP genotypes for about 55% of the 666 donors were used in a later genetic analysis, which treated that subset as a discovery cohort. Every repertoire in the discovery cohort had been generated on one and the same sequencing platform. Class I and class II HLA loci were covered by the typing at four-digit resolution. Typing coverage differed by locus: A, B, C, DRB1 and DQB1 were typed in about 629-630 donors, DQA1 in approximately 520, DPA1 in approximately 610, and DPB1 in about 450. Several DR-DQ haplotypes were treated as single units for association and clustering because of strong linkage in the cohort. Across 300 to 500 genotyped donors of the cohort, an average of about 200,000 unique TCR beta nucleotide sequences per donor were sequenced, and roughly 17% of those sequences were non-productive.

Trimming accounts for 1 base at V and 2 bases at J, while the number of junction bases matched to no gene is 8. CDR1 and CDR2 are read off the germline V gene as MDHEN and SYDVKM. The CDR3 goes from the cysteine to the phenylalanine over 16 residues. Only CDR3 DNA is held: 48 bases, read in frame from base 1. General conclusions and limits of the study: A group of highly shared sequence variants was considered likely to be a technical artifact of the sequencing pipeline. In a later genetic analysis, fewer N-insertions in productive TCRs were reported among donors in an Asian-associated ancestry cluster than the roughly 700-donor mean. Broadly in line with IMGT annotations, most TCR beta V segments showed up in productive rearrangements about 90% or about 30% of the time in an earlier analysis of approximately 640 of the donors. Linkage disequilibrium might explain the correlated functional status among segregating V segments, but an unknown experimental factor could not be ruled out. In vitro tests confirmed that three of the cytomegalovirus-associated TCR beta chains recognize cytomegalovirus antigens. Because some donors lacked HLA typing at each locus, the association tests relied only on the typed subset. Some 15 rarely observed V segments, including chromosome 9 orphons, were excluded from the earlier analysis of almost 600 of the donors because counts were too low. Strong co-occurrence of HLA alleles, especially DR and DQ, made assigning TCR associations to individual alleles difficult. In a later analysis, HLA-associated TCR beta chains were found to be more clonally expanded and to have lower generation probabilities than equally common non-associated chains. A further reported finding was that TCR beta sequences accurately predicted the HLA-A and HLA-B alleles for most subjects in the first cohort. Sequencing depth was assumed to be roughly uniform across donors in the presence/absence analyses, though that assumption may not hold. A later analysis associated approximately 17,000 TCR beta sequences with specific HLA alleles at a false discovery rate of 0.05. Immune exposure information for the cohort was limited to CMV serostatus. According to a later analysis, parvovirus B19, influenza, CMV and Epstein-Barr virus appeared linked to several top co-occurrence clusters. While some public TCRs were present in many individuals, most TCR sequences turned up only very rarely across donors. Some IMGT-functional V segments, including TRBV6-2 and TRBV6-3, could not be distinguished by the 87-base-pair reads and were therefore excluded. V-gene and J-gene trimming of TCR beta chains was associated with a missense DCLRE1C variant in a later genetic analysis, and the association was replicated in an independent cohort. In both the original and validation cohorts, the classifier was reported to diagnose cytomegalovirus status with high specificity and sensitivity. In a later analysis, most CMV-associated TCR beta chains were found to appear HLA-restricted, with HLA associations seemingly driven largely by CMV exposure. In a later analysis, the rate of TCR association differed among HLA loci, with DRB1 alleles having the most associated TCRs and HLA-C alleles having the fewest. In the study, approximately 160 TCR beta chains were listed as associated with cytomegalovirus. The cohort was sequenced for TCR beta chains only, and without alpha or paired-chain data the features that could be detected were limited. It was suggested by the authors that the approach could potentially be generalized to other disease states and immunological phenotypes.

In total, roughly 670 healthy bone marrow donors made up the cohort. At the time of sampling, every cohort member was nominally healthy, though immune exposures that went unrecorded were likely present. The donor tested CMV seropositive and was one of the 289 seropositive cohort members. Every donor gave a peripheral blood sample, and the peripheral blood mononuclear cells from that sample were used for TCR beta sequencing. The Qiagen DNeasy Blood Extraction Kit was used to extract genomic DNA from the blood cell samples. Comments on this clone: The specificity of this receptor is unknown. The input lacks base qualities; no much larger clone sits a single base away.

The library was made by the immunoSEQ multiplex PCR assay. The multiplex PCR relied on a mix of 60 forward primers for TCR Vbeta segments and 13 reverse primers for TCR Jbeta segments. Amplification of the CDR3 region of rearranged TCR beta genes was performed with a multiplex PCR assay on genomic DNA. The amplified TCR beta libraries were sequenced on the Illumina HiSeq System as 87-base-pair reads. On the authors' methods: A later analysis counted approximately 84 million unique TCR beta chains across the 650 to 800 repertoires, and 10 million to 12 million of these chains were shared by at least two donors. Raw reads were error-corrected and collapsed into unique sequences by a nearest-neighbor algorithm in which closely related sequences were merged to remove PCR and sequencing errors. V, D and J gene segments were assigned by aligning CDR3 sequences to IMGT reference sequences. For a sequence to be retained, at least a six-nucleotide match to both a V gene segment and a J gene segment was required. A rearrangement was called productive if the CDR3 had no stop codons and remained in frame with V and J, and every other rearrangement was called non-productive. CDR3 was defined by IMGT convention, running from the second conserved V-encoded cysteine to the conserved J-encoded phenylalanine. In an earlier analysis of more than 550 of the donors, sequences lacking an unambiguous match to a single V gene segment were excluded. An earlier analysis of fewer than 750 of the donors classified V segments as functional when productive rearrangements were above 56.7% and as segregating when the standard deviation between donors was above 5%. To diagnose cytomegalovirus status from the catalog of TCR beta chain sequences, a statistical classification framework was built. In a later analysis, TCR nucleotide sequences were compared against IMGT/GENE-DB human TR gene sequences so that V and J genes could be assigned. Using the TCRdist pipeline, a later analysis assigned CDR3 sequences along with most-parsimonious VDJ recombination scenarios. In a later analysis, each TCR beta chain was defined by its CDR3 amino acid sequence together with its V-gene family, and reads without a unique V-gene family were excluded. To address suspected cross-contamination and a sequencing artifact, a later analysis removed approximately 590 highly shared, low-generation-probability nucleotide sequences. In a later analysis, a clonal expansion index for each public chain was calculated from normalized within-repertoire ranks of inferred template counts. A later analysis computed generation probabilities with a VDJ recombination model fitted to out-of-frame rearrangements, and checked the results against IGoR. In a later analysis, TCR-TCR, TCR-HLA and TCR-CMV co-occurrence was scored with hypergeometric tests, and a repertoire-size bias correction was applied to TCR pairs. In a later analysis, false discovery rates were estimated by permuting HLA or CMV assignments 20 times. In a later analysis, co-occurring TCRs were grouped using DBSCAN, with TCRdist sequence similarity added in when clustering inside HLA-allele-positive subsets. Co-occurrence clustering excluded repertoires with fewer than 30,000 or more than 120,000 public chains, plus five with anomalous nucleotide sharing. Not all clones reach the TCRdb copy of this immuneACCESS table, which keeps in-frame sequences only. Checked studies attribute under half of the gap to unresolved V genes and leave the rest unexplained. For V, J and clone size, that table is used; D and trimming come from the DNA. The sample table holds 200,000 to 250,000 clones, of which over 80% were seen once. The top ten hold roughly a tenth of the sample.

This TCR was recovered from a woman between 45 and 65 years old in good health and CMV-seropositive. The V gene is TRBV28 and the J gene is TRBJ2-7, with TRBD1 identical over 7 junction bases. The specimen sequenced was PBMCs. The CDR3 protein sequence reads: CASSLSTDRDPYEQYF. Here is the DNA: TGTGCCAGCAGTTTATCCACCGACAGGGACCCCTACGAGCAGTACTTC.